This TCR beta chain was captured by sequencing in a study of blood T cell repertoires in COVID-19. Study details: Samples taken during acute and convalescent COVID-19 were collected in the United States, Italy and Spain. PBMCs, B-cell-depleted T cells, or T cells provided the cDNA or gDNA that made up the material.

As handled by the study authors: Reference gene primers were amplified, and this amplification served to estimate nucleated cell counts. Clones were read by immunoSEQ multiplex PCR, and TCRdb kept only the in-frame ones, dropping some. That table gives V, J and clone size, and the DNA gave D and trimming. The sample has around 260,000 clones; over 80% are singletons. There are 14 residues in the CDR3. Germline assignment: CDR1 KGHDR and CDR2 SFDVKD. Trimming shortened V by 7 bases and J by 0 bases, and 10 bases separated the two germline ends. The TCR sequence derives from a man aged 55 to 69 who had recovered from COVID-19. The chain has TRBV24-1 and TRBJ2-3; D ambiguous. The source material was peripheral blood. The CDR3 region has the DNA TGTGCCACCAGGGGCCGATCTAGCACAGATACGCAGTATTTT. Translation gives CATRGRSSTDTQYF.